This T cell receptor (beta chain) came from a study of blood T cell repertoires in COVID-19. Profiling relied on immunoSEQ multiplex PCR, and the TCRdb table lists in-frame clones only, not all of them. The sample lists some 380,000 clones, approximately 88% seen once, with about 2.1% in the top ten. CDR1 is SGHVS and CDR2 is FNYEAQ in the germline V gene. V dropped 2 bases and J dropped 5; count of bases not matched to a gene: 6. The CDR3 runs 17 residues. The age range of participants was about 18 to 100 years, with residence in around 22 US areas. The chain uses TRBV7-6 and TRBJ2-2; 12 nucleotides agree with TRBD2. This TCR derives from a woman aged 40 to 50 with acute COVID-19. Sequencing was performed on PBMCs or T cells enriched from blood (not recorded which). The CDR3: CASSLTLAGGGTGELFF. CDR3 nucleotide sequence: TGTGCCAGCAGCTTAACACTAGCGGGGGGAGGAACCGGGGAGCTGTTTTTT.